These 23 T cell receptor beta chains originate from one sample sequenced in a study of radiotherapy plus CTLA-4 blockade in lung cancer. Here immunoSEQ multiplex PCR was the method, and the copy in TCRdb shows in-frame clones only, minus some. The sample consists of more than 75,000 clones, approximately 72% of them appearing once. The sample here was peripheral blood, taken from a patient treated with radiotherapy plus ipilimumab. These receptors were taken from a human donor with non-small cell lung cancer who had a partial response to radiotherapy plus ipilimumab. Some clones in this sample may be carry-over from other donors' samples.

The rearrangement uses TRBV5-6 and TRBJ1-2; TRBD1 is a possible D gene (5 bases). CDR3 length: 12 amino acids. Germline V gene sequence: CDR1 SGHDT, CDR2 YYEEEE. Trimming shortened V by 3 bases and J by 5 bases, and 8 bases separated the two germline ends. The CDR3 spells CASSSQGYGYTF. The CDR3, as DNA: TGTGCCAGCAGCTCCCAGGGTTATGGCTACACCTTC.

Only a few counts were recorded for this clone. The V call is TRBV6-6, the J call TRBJ2-3; D may be TRBD2 (6 bases). Germline V gene lookup returns CDR1 MNHNY and CDR2 SVGAGI (reference sequence). V was pared by 2 bases and J by 1 base, with 10 bases between. The CDR3 runs to 15 residues. In DNA, the CDR3 is TGTGCCAGCAGTTACACGGGAGAGGGCACAGATACGCAGTATTTT. Residues: CASSYTGEGTDTQYF.

The V call is TRBV30, the J call TRBJ1-2, with D unresolved. This CDR3 spans 11 amino acids. Germline loops: CDR1 GTSNPN, CDR2 SVGIG (reference sequence). Trimming pared 2 bases from V and 4 bases from J, leaving 5 bases between. The CDR3, as DNA: TGTGCCTGGAGTTCAGTCTATGGCTACACCTTC. Residues: CAWSSVYGYTF.

The V gene is TRBV18, the J gene TRBJ1-1, with TRBD1 as a possible D gene (5 bases). V was shortened by 2 bases and J by 3 bases, with 16 bases between the two germline ends. CDR1 and CDR2 from the germline V gene are KGHSH and LQKENI. This CDR3 is 16 amino acids long. In nucleotides, the CDR3 is TGTGCCAGCTCACCAGCGGGGCGGGGTTTGGACACTGAAGCTTTCTTT. Amino acid sequence: CASSPAGRGLDTEAFF.

V usage is TRBV6-1 and J usage is TRBJ1-1, with 12 bases identical to TRBD1. The CDR3 consists of 15 residues. Germline CDR1 reads MNHNS; CDR2 reads SASEGT. V dropped 6 bases and J dropped 5; count of bases not matched to a gene: 7. The CDR3 loop reads CASRPGQGAWTEAFF. As DNA, the CDR3 is TGTGCCAGCAGACCGGGACAGGGGGCGTGGACTGAAGCTTTCTTT.

There are a few counts of this clone. This sequence joins TRBV7-2 and TRBJ2-5; tentative D call: TRBD1 (6 bases). The length of the CDR3 is 14 residues. The germline CDR1 and CDR2 sequences are SGHTA and FQGNSA. With 3 bases removed from V and 4 bases from J, the gap between germline ends came to 12 bases. The CDR3 DNA follows: TGTGCCAGCAGCTTGGGACAAAGGGGAGAGACCCAGTACTTC. Its protein product is CASSLGQRGETQYF.

The chain employs TRBV7-2 and TRBJ1-2; TRBD1 might be the D (5 bases). V was cut by 2 bases and J by 8 bases, with 15 bases left in between. The CDR3 runs 14 residues. Germline values: CDR1 SGHTA, CDR2 FQGNSA. The CDR3 DNA follows: TGTGCCAGCAGCTTAAATTCAGGGTTCCAGGGCTACACCTTC. This translates into CASSLNSGFQGYTF.

The chain joins TRBV2 to TRBJ2-3, with D unclear. The CDR3 length is 14 residues. CDR1 and CDR2 from the germline V gene are SNHLY and FYNNEI. Trimming took off 4 bases at V and 4 bases at J, with 12 bases between the two ends. The CDR3 is CASSGLAFSDTQYF. CDR3 sequence (DNA): TGTGCCAGCAGTGGACTGGCTTTCTCAGATACGCAGTATTTT.

The rearrangement links TRBV7-2 to TRBJ2-1; 8 bases are shared with TRBD2. Trimming took 4 bases from V and 7 from J; bases not matched to a gene: 12. CDR3 length: 16 residues. Germline CDR1 SGHTA, CDR2 FQGNSA. DNA of the CDR3: TGTGCCAGCAGCTCCCGGGGAATCCCGGGGGGGAATGAGCAGTTCTTC. Residues: CASSSRGIPGGNEQFF.

Turning to this clone: This same CDR3 is encoded by further DNA sequences in the sample. This chain links TRBV19 with TRBJ2-7; no clear D gene. This CDR3 has 14 amino acids. Trimming took 1 base from V and 0 from J, leaving 7 bases between them. In germline, CDR1 is LNHDA, CDR2 SQIVND (reference sequence). CDR3: CASSIARSSYEQYF. Here the CDR3 DNA reads TGTGCCAGTAGTATAGCTAGGAGCTCCTACGAGCAGTACTTC. Looking up the rest from reference TRBV19 and TRBJ2-7 gives the full variable domain: DGGITQSPKYLFRKEGQNVTLSCEQNLNHDAMYWYRQDPGQGLRLIYYSQIVNDFQKGDIAEGYSVSREKKESFPLTVTSAQKNPTAFYLCASSIARSSYEQYFGPGTRLTVT.

This chain uses TRBV2 with TRBJ1-4, with D possibly being TRBD1 (6 bases). The CDR3 consists of 15 residues. The germline V gene has CDR1 SNHLY and CDR2 FYNNEI. The V end was cut by 1 base, the J end by 0 bases, with 6 bases between. CDR3 loop: CASSEGTATNEKLFF. Here the CDR3 DNA reads TGTGCCAGCAGTGAAGGGACAGCAACTAATGAAAAACTGTTTTTT.

This sequence joins TRBV5-1 and TRBJ2-1, with D perhaps matching TRBD2 (6 bases). The germline CDR1 and CDR2 sequences are SGHRS and YFSETQ. Trimming removed 6 bases from V and 6 bases from J, with 19 bases in between. CDR3 length: 15 residues. CDR3 nucleotide sequence: TGCGCCAGCACTACGGTCGGGGGTTCAGCCAATGAGCAGTTCTTC. This gives the protein CASTTVGGSANEQFF.

The J gene is TRBJ2-7, the V gene TRBV27; D is ambiguous. The CDR3 spans 13 residues. Trimming cost V 2 bases and J 3 bases, with 8 bases left between them. CDR1 and CDR2 from the germline V gene are MNHEY and SMNVEV (reference sequence). CDR3 loop: CASSLQKNYEQYF. DNA for the CDR3: TGTGCCAGCAGTTTACAGAAGAACTACGAGCAGTACTTC.

As DNA, the CDR3 is TGTGCCAGCAGCTTAGAGGGTCCTGGGGGGAAGAGTAGCAATCAGCCCCAGCATTTT. Its translation: CASSLEGPGGKSSNQPQHF. The chain has TRBV7-8 and TRBJ1-5, with D possibly TRBD1 on 5 matching bases. Between the trimmed V and J ends, which lost 1 base and 0 bases, there was a span of 19 bases. Germline V gene lookup returns CDR1 SGHVS and CDR2 FQNEAQ. The CDR3 runs to 19 residues. Full variable domain (remainder filled in from reference TRBV7-8 and TRBJ1-5): GAGVSQSPRYKVAKRGQDVALRCDPISGHVSLFWYQQALGQGPEFLTYFQNEAQLDKSGLPSDRFFAERPEGSVSTLKIQRTQQEDSAVYLCASSLEGPGGKSSNQPQHFGDGTRLSIL.

The chain couples TRBV28 to TRBJ2-1; tentatively, D is TRBD1 (6 bases). The CDR3 sequence is 16 residues long. V gave up 4 bases and J gave up 6 bases, with 19 bases separating them. Germline V gene lookup returns CDR1 MDHEN and CDR2 SYDVKM. The CDR3 coding sequence is TGTGCCAGCAGTTCACCTACAGGGATGAGAGGCAATGAGCAGTTCTTC. Translation: CASSSPTGMRGNEQFF.

The chain is built from TRBV19 and TRBJ1-2; TRBD1 matches 9 bases. Germline values: CDR1 LNHDA, CDR2 SQIVND (reference sequence). This CDR3 has 17 residues. V shed 7 bases, J shed 8 bases, and the junction held 20 bases outside the gene matches. Here the CDR3 DNA reads TGTGCCAGTACCCCCCTTTTCACAGGGGGCATAGGTGGCGGCTACACCTTC. It specifies CASTPLFTGGIGGGYTF.

DNA of the CDR3: TGTGCCAGCAGTTTGATGAGGCACGAGCAGTACTTC. It specifies CASSLMRHEQYF. The chain has TRBV28 and TRBJ2-7; D is uncertain. This CDR3 is built from 12 residues. The V gene's germline CDR1 is MDHEN and CDR2 SYDVKM. Trimming took 3 bases from V and 5 from J, leaving 8 bases between them.

This clone has only a few counts. The chain has TRBV6-1 and TRBJ2-7, with TRBD2 identical over 8 bases. CDR1 and CDR2 from the germline V gene are MNHNS and SASEGT. This CDR3 has 14 amino acids. J gave up 2 bases and V 6 bases, and 6 bases lay outside the gene matches. The chain's CDR3 is CASRSTSGTYEQYF. The CDR3 DNA reads as TGTGCCAGCAGATCAACTAGCGGTACCTACGAGCAGTACTTC.

The chain has TRBV7-9 and TRBJ2-3, with D possibly being TRBD1 (6 bases). With 5 bases removed from V and 2 bases from J, the gap between germline ends came to 14 bases. This CDR3 region has 15 residues. Germline CDR1 is SEHNR and CDR2 is FQNEAQ (reference sequence). As DNA, the CDR3 is TGTGCCAGCAGCCCACAGGGTGACCACACAGATACGCAGTATTTT. This translates into CASSPQGDHTDTQYF.

The table lists this clone with a few counts. V and J are TRBV6-6 and TRBJ2-7; the match to TRBD1 covers 9 bases. V lost 4 bases, J lost 2 bases, and 3 bases stayed unmatched. Germline V CDR1 and CDR2: MNHNY, SVGAGI (reference sequence). This CDR3 has 14 residues. CDR3 region: CASSWGQGPYEQYF. CDR3 sequence (DNA): TGTGCCAGCAGTTGGGGACAGGGACCCTACGAGCAGTACTTC.

The chain is built from TRBV27 and TRBJ2-5; the match to TRBD1 covers 10 bases. The CDR3 is 14 amino acids. Germline trimming cut 5 bases from V and 7 bases from J; bases unmatched to any gene: 7. The germline CDR1 and CDR2 sequences are MNHEY and SMNVEV (reference sequence). This chain's CDR3 is CASSLDRGQGTQYF. In DNA, the CDR3 is TGTGCCAGCAGTCTAGACAGGGGGCAGGGGACCCAGTACTTC.

This rearrangement joins TRBV30 to TRBJ1-1, with 10 bases identical to TRBD1. V lost 1 base to trimming and J lost 10 bases; unmatched junction nucleotides: 9. This CDR3 has 14 amino acids. Germline V CDR1 and CDR2: GTSNPN, SVGIG (reference sequence). CDR3 sequence: CAWSATGGAGGAFF. Written as DNA, the CDR3 is TGTGCCTGGAGTGCGACAGGGGGCGCAGGTGGAGCTTTCTTT.

This clone has just a few counts. V and J are TRBV14 and TRBJ2-7; TRBD1 might be the D (6 bases). The CDR3 has 13 residues. Germline V gene lookup returns CDR1 SGHDN and CDR2 FVKESK. Trimming removed 4 bases at V and 2 bases at J, with 9 bases between. The CDR3 sequence: CASSPRTAYEQYF. DNA of the CDR3: TGTGCCAGCAGCCCCCGGACAGCCTACGAGCAGTACTTC.